Listed below are T cell receptor beta chains from one sample, sequenced in a study of Tregs in tolerant kidney transplant recipients. Profiling relied on immunoSEQ multiplex PCR, and the TCRdb table lists in-frame clones only, not all of them. The table records tens of thousands of clones, about 90% of them present only once. The specimen was Tregs from blood. The receptors come from a human donor in good health. CDR3s include the opening cysteine and the closing phenylalanine or tryptophan. D genes are given only for firm matches. Expanded clones are given a class, and other clones once, few, many or no size at all.

size,D,J,V,DNA,CDR3
NA,NA,TRBJ2-1,TRBV7-3,TGTGCCAGCAGCAGATACTCGGGACCATACAATGAGCAGTTCTTC,CASSRYSGPYNEQFF
NA,TRBD2,TRBJ2-5,TRBV5-1,TGCGCCAGCAGCTGGACTAGCGGTCAAGAGACCCAGTACTTC,CASSWTSGQETQYF
NA,NA,TRBJ2-1,TRBV5-1,TGCGCCAGCTTTAGCCGGGACGGCCTCGGGAATGAGCAGTTCTTC,CASFSRDGLGNEQFF
NA,NA,TRBJ2-7,TRBV5-1,TGCGCCAGCAGCTTAAGGAGGAGGGGCACTAACAACGAGCAGTACTTC,CASSLRRRGTNNEQYF
NA,TRBD2,TRBJ2-1,TRBV7-6,TGTGCCAGCAGCCCCCGACTAGCGGGAGGCCATGAGCAGTTCTTC,CASSPRLAGGHEQFF
NA,TRBD1,TRBJ2-2,TRBV11-2,TGTGCCAGCAGAGGGACAGCGAACACCGGGGAGCTGTTTTTT,CASRGTANTGELFF
NA,TRBD1,TRBJ2-2,TRBV7-9,TGTGCCAGCAGCCGAGGCTGGACAGGGGGCCCGAACACCGGGGAGCTGTTTTTT,CASSRGWTGGPNTGELFF
NA,NA,TRBJ2-7,TRBV18,TGTGCCAGCTCACCCATACCATCCTACGAGCAGTACTTC,CASSPIPSYEQYF
NA,TRBD2,TRBJ2-7,TRBV10-2,TGCGCCAGCACGGGACTAGCGGGAGGTCTCTCCTACGAGCAGTACTTC,CASTGLAGGLSYEQYF
NA,TRBD2,TRBJ2-1,TRBV5-1,TGCGCCAGCCTGTGGACTGGCGGGAGGACGAATGAGCAGTTCTTC,CASLWTGGRTNEQFF
NA,NA,TRBJ1-1,TRBV10-2,TGCGCCAGCAGTGTAGGCAGGGAGTTCGCTTTCTTT,CASSVGREFAFF
NA,TRBD1,TRBJ2-6,TRBV7-9,TGTGCCAGCAGCTTCGGGACAGCTGGGGCCAACGTCCTGACTTTC,CASSFGTAGANVLTF
NA,TRBD1,TRBJ2-7,TRBV18,TGTGCCAGCTCACGGAGACAGGGGAGGTACGAGCAGTACTTC,CASSRRQGRYEQYF
NA,TRBD1,TRBJ1-1,TRBV7-8,TGTGCCAGCAGACAACTACCGACAGGGGAGTTGACTGAAGCTTTCTTT,CASRQLPTGELTEAFF
NA,NA,TRBJ2-1,TRBV7-9,TGTGCCAGCAGCTACCGGGACTCCGTCTACAATGAGCAGTTCTTC,CASSYRDSVYNEQFF
few,NA,TRBJ1-5,TRBV4-2,TGTGCCAGCAGCCAAGATCCCCAGGGAAGCAATCAGCCCCAGCATTTT,CASSQDPQGSNQPQHF
once,TRBD1,TRBJ1-1,TRBV18,TGTGCCAGCTCACCAGGGCAGGGGGGAGCTTTCTTT,CASSPGQGGAFF
NA,NA,TRBJ2-3,TRBV7-8,TGTGCCAGCAGCTTACACGGGAGTGGCACAGATACGCAGTATTTT,CASSLHGSGTDTQYF
NA,NA,TRBJ2-1,TRBV14,TGTGCCAGCAGCCAACTAGGTCGGGTCTCCTACAATGAGCAGTTCTTC,CASSQLGRVSYNEQFF
NA,NA,TRBJ2-2,TRBV5-1,TGCGCCAGCAGCTTGGAAGGGGGGCGTTCCATGAACACCGGGGAGCTGTTTTTT,CASSLEGGRSMNTGELFF
NA,NA,TRBJ2-1,TRBV6-6,TGTGCCAGCAGTCTAGCGAGAGTTTACAATGAGCAGTTCTTC,CASSLARVYNEQFF
NA,NA,TRBJ2-1,TRBV19,TGTGCCAGTAGGAATAGGGCAACCAATGAGCAGTTCTTC,CASRNRATNEQFF
NA,NA,TRBJ2-5,TRBV10-1,TGCGCCAGCAGTGAGCCTGGGACGGAAGAGACCCAGTACTTC,CASSEPGTEETQYF
NA,NA,TRBJ1-2,TRBV19,TGTGCCAGTAAAGAGAAGGGGCTCAACTATGGCTACACCTTC,CASKEKGLNYGYTF
NA,TRBD2,TRBJ2-1,TRBV5-8,TGTGCCAGCAGCTTGTCGCTAACTAGCGGGGGATACAATGAGCAGTTCTTC,CASSLSLTSGGYNEQFF
NA,TRBD1,TRBJ1-5,TRBV18,TGTGCCAGCTCACCACAGGGACAGGGCGGCTATCTCCCCCAGCATTTT,CASSPQGQGGYLPQHF
NA,NA,TRBJ1-1,TRBV27,TGTGCCAGCAGTTTAATCGGGGGGCGGAACACTGAAGCTTTCTTT,CASSLIGGRNTEAFF
NA,TRBD1,TRBJ1-1,TRBV27,TGTGCCAGCAGTGACAGGGTTGTCACTGAAGCTTTCTTT,CASSDRVVTEAFF
NA,NA,TRBJ1-1,TRBV18,TGTGCCAGCTCATCAGCACAGGGTCTGGGTGAAGCTTTCTTT,CASSSAQGLGEAFF
NA,TRBD1,TRBJ2-7,TRBV28,TGTGCCAGCAGTCAAATGGACAGGGGCTCCTACGAGCAGTACTTC,CASSQMDRGSYEQYF
NA,TRBD2,TRBJ2-1,TRBV2,TGTGCCAGCAGTCTTTCTGGGGCTAGCGGGAGTGGTGAGCAGTTCTTC,CASSLSGASGSGEQFF
NA,NA,TRBJ2-1,TRBV7-8,TGTGCCAGCAGCTCCCTCGGGACTGCCCACAATGAGCAGTTCTTC,CASSSLGTAHNEQFF
NA,NA,TRBJ2-1,TRBV14,TGTGCCAGCAGCCGGCGGAACACATACAATGAGCAGTTCTTC,CASSRRNTYNEQFF
NA,NA,TRBJ1-2,TRBV23-1,TGCGCCAGCAGTCCAGAGGAGGGCCACTATGGCTACACCTTC,CASSPEEGHYGYTF
NA,TRBD2,TRBJ2-3,TRBV5-1,TGCGCCAGCCGCCCGTGGCGGGAGCCCGATACGCAGTATTTT,CASRPWREPDTQYF
NA,NA,TRBJ1-1,TRBV18,TGTGCCAGCTCACCAAGTATGAACACTGAAGCTTTCTTT,CASSPSMNTEAFF
once,NA,TRBJ2-1,TRBV18,TGTGCCAGCTCACCAAATATAGTGGGGGCTATGGGCAATGAGCAGTTCTTC,CASSPNIVGAMGNEQFF
NA,TRBD1,TRBJ1-1,TRBV7-9,TGTGCCAGCAGCACCTGGACAGGGAGCACTGAAGCTTTCTTT,CASSTWTGSTEAFF
NA,TRBD1,TRBJ1-1,TRBV6-6,TGTGCCAGCAGTGGACACAGGGGATCGGTGAACACTGAAGCTTTCTTT,CASSGHRGSVNTEAFF
NA,TRBD2,TRBJ2-1,TRBV4-1,TGCGCCAGCAGCCGACTAGCCCTTAGGGACAATGAGCAGTTCTTC,CASSRLALRDNEQFF
NA,NA,TRBJ2-5,TRBV20-1,TGCAGTGCTAGTGGAGAGACCCAGTACTTC,CSASGETQYF
NA,TRBD1,TRBJ1-2,TRBV19,TGTGCCAGTAGTACCTGGACAGGGACGGCGAACTATGGCTACACCTTC,CASSTWTGTANYGYTF
NA,TRBD1,TRBJ1-4,TRBV18,TGTGCCAGCTCATCGTGGGACAGGGATGAAAAACTGTTTTTT,CASSSWDRDEKLFF
NA,TRBD1,TRBJ1-2,TRBV27,TGTGCCAGCAGCCGGACAGGGTCCATCGGCTACACCTTC,CASSRTGSIGYTF
NA,TRBD1,TRBJ2-5,TRBV6-1,TGTGCCAGCAGTACCCGACGGACAGGTCAAGAGACCCAGTACTTC,CASSTRRTGQETQYF
NA,TRBD2,TRBJ2-7,TRBV5-4,TGTGCCAGCAGCTTAGTTGGCGCGGGAGGTGGCGAGCAGTACTTC,CASSLVGAGGGEQYF
NA,TRBD1,TRBJ1-4,TRBV7-9,TGTGCCAGCAGCATCCGGGACAGAAACCCTTCAACTAATGAAAAACTGTTTTTT,CASSIRDRNPSTNEKLFF
NA,NA,TRBJ1-1,TRBV7-7,TGTGCTAGCAGCTTAGGCCTCTGGACTGAAGCTTTCTTT,CASSLGLWTEAFF
few,NA,TRBJ2-7,TRBV4-1,TGCGCCAGCAGCCAAACACTGGGGGGGGGCCTCCAGTACTTC,CASSQTLGGGLQYF
once,NA,TRBJ2-7,TRBV2,TGTGCCAGCAGTGAGGGATGGGCCAGTACCTGGCGCGAGCAGTACTTC,CASSEGWASTWREQYF
NA,TRBD1,TRBJ1-2,TRBV5-1,TGCGCCAGTAGCCAGGGGGCGGGGGACTATGGCTACACCTTC,CASSQGAGDYGYTF
NA,NA,TRBJ2-1,TRBV10-1,TGCGCCAGCAGTGAGAGGGGCAGGGCGGGCAATGAGCAGTTCTTC,CASSERGRAGNEQFF
NA,TRBD2,TRBJ2-2,TRBV19,TGTGCCAGTAGTACGAGACTAGCGGGGGGCACCGGGGAGCTGTTTTTT,CASSTRLAGGTGELFF
NA,NA,TRBJ1-1,TRBV10-3,TGTGCCAGCAGGCCCCAGGTAACTGGGAACACTGAAGCTTTCTTT,CASRPQVTGNTEAFF